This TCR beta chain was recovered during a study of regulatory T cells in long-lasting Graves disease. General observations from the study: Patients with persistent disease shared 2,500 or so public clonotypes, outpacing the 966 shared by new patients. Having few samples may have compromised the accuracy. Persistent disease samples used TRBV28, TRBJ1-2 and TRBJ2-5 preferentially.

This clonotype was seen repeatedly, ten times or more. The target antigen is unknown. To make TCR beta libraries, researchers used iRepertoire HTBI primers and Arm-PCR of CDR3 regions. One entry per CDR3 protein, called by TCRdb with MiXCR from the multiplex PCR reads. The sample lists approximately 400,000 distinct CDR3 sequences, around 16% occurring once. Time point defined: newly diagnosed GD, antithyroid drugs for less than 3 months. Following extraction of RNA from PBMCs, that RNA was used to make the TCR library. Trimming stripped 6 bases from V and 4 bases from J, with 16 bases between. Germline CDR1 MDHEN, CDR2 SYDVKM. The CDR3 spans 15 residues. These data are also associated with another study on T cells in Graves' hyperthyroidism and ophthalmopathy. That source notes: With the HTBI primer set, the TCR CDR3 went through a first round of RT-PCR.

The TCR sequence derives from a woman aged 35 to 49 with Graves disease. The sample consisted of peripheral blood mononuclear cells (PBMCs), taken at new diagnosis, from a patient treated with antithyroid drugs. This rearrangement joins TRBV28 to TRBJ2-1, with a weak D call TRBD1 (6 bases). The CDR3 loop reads CASRSTGLVYNEQFF. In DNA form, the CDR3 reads TGTGCCAGCAGGAGCACAGGGTTGGTTTACAATGAGCAGTTCTTC.